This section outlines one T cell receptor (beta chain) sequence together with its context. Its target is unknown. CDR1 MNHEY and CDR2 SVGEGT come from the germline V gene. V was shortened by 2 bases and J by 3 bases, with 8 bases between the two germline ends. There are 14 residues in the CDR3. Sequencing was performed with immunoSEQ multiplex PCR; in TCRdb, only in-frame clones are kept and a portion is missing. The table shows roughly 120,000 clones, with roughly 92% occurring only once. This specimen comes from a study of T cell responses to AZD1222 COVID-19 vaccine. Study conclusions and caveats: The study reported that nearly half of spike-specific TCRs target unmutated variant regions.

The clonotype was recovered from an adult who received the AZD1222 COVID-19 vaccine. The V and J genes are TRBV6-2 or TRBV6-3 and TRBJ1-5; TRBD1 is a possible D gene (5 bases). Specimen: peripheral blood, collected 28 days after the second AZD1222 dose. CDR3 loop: CASSYRGYNQPQHF. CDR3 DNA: TGTGCCAGCAGTTACAGGGGCTACAATCAGCCCCAGCATTTT.